This T cell receptor (beta chain) was obtained from a study of T cells expressing NK-cell markers (TCRdb year 2020). About the study as a whole: In sorted CD3+CD56+NKG2C+, CD3+CD56+NKG2C- and CD3+CD56-NKG2C+ T-cell subsets from 7 to 9 donors, TCR beta-chain repertoires were profiled. Of the eight sequenced donors, seven were found to be HCMV-seropositive and one was found to be HCMV-seronegative. Randomly selected healthy volunteers, three men and five women, were used as the eight sequenced donors. Sequencing of the libraries produced 2 x 150 bp reads on Illumina HiSeq 2000/2500, MiSeq or NextSeq.

Comments on this clonotype: There is no known antigen for this receptor.

Sequencing took place on an Illumina HiSeq 2000. 5'RACE template switching, by which a universal primer site and unique molecular identifiers were added, was used to make TCR beta cDNA libraries. Priming for cDNA synthesis came from the TCR beta constant segment, and two successive PCR amplification steps followed. As for the original processing: MIGEC handled demultiplexing of the reads and grouping by UMI, while MiTCR was used to assemble and quantify clonotypes. To exclude erroneous sequences, only TCR cDNA sequences supported by at least two reads were retained. The tcR package was used for downstream repertoire analysis, and clonotypes were matched between fractions using CDR3 nucleotide sequence together with V segment. Antigen specificity was annotated against VDJdb with VDJmatch, allowing one amino acid substitution in CDR3. TCRdb reprocessed the reads, so every CDR3 protein sequence counts as one entry and DNA is not shown. It is TCRdb's table, rather than the study itself, that gives the V and J calls and clone size. In this sample's table one finds hundreds of thousands of distinct CDR3 sequences. About 7.3% of the sample is held by the ten biggest clonotypes.

HCMV serostatus was determined by detecting HCMV-specific IgG in serum with a commercial ELISA kit. Ficoll density gradient centrifugation was used to isolate peripheral blood mononuclear cells from blood. CDR1 MNHEY and CDR2 SVGAGI were looked up in the germline V gene. Reading from cysteine to phenylalanine, the CDR3 counts 15 amino acids. DNA is not on record. Here is what the overall study found, with its caveats: In five to seven donors, the dominant CD3+CD56+NKG2C+ clonotypes were found to rank among the top 10 CD8+ clonotypes and to make up 1.0-7.0% of CD8+ T cells. It remained unclear whether the expanded NKG2C-expressing T cell clones were specific for HCMV antigens. Those dominant clonotypes were again the most abundant among CD3+CD56-NKG2C+ cells in several donors, at about 25-60.1%.

This chain joins TRBV6-5 to TRBJ1-4; absent DNA, TCRdb's TRBD1 call cannot be checked. The sequence came from a woman between 18 and 69 years old in good health. Sequencing used blood T cells: a sorted CD56 or NKG2C T cell subset, CD4+ or CD8+ T cells, or bulk PBMC T cells (not recorded which). Here the CDR3 is given as CASSNYRETNEKLFF.